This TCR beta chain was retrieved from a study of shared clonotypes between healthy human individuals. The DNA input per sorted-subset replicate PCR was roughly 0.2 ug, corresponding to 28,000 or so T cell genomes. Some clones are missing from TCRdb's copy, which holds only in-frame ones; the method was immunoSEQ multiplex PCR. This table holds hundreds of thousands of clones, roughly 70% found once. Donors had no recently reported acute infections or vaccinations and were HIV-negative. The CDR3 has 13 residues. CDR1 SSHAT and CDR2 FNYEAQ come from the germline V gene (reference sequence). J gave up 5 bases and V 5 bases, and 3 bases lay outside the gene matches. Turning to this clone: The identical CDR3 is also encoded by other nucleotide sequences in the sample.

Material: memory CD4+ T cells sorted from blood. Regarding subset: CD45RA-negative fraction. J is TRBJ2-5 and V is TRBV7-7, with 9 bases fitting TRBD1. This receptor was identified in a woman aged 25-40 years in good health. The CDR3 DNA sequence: TGTGCCAGCAGCCGGGACAGGGCGGAGACCCAGTACTTC. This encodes CASSRDRAETQYF.